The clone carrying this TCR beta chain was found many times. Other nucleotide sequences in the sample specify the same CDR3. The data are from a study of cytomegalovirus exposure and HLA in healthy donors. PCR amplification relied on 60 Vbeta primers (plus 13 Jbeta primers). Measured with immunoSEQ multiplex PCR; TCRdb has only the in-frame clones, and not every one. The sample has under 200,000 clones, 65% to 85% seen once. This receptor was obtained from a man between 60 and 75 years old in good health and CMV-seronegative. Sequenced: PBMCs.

The CDR3 DNA is TGTGCCAGCAGTGTTAGGGGCACCGGGGAGCTGTTTTTT. Encoded protein: CASSVRGTGELFF. The gene calls are TRBV2 and TRBJ2-2, with D perhaps TRBD1 (5 bases). With 4 bases removed from V and 4 bases from J, the gap between germline ends came to 7 bases. Germline CDR1 reads SNHLY; CDR2 reads FYNNEI. The CDR3 has 13 residues.